A selection of T cell receptor beta chains follows, all from one sample in a study of vaccination effects on CD4 cells after COVID-19. What these receptors recognize is not known. Assay used: immunoSEQ multiplex PCR; TCRdb lists only in-frame clones, some missing. The table has 20,000 or so clones, about 74% seen once; the top ten hold about a tenth. The specimen comprised CD4+ T cells from PBMCs cultured with HCoV-NL63 spike peptides, sampled before COVID-19 vaccination. The receptors stem from a human donor who received a COVID-19 vaccine. CDR3s include the opening cysteine and the closing phenylalanine or tryptophan. The order of the fields is V gene, D gene, clone size, J gene, CDR3 protein, CDR3 DNA. D genes are given only for firm matches. A row's size may be missing; if present it is once, few, many or a size class.

>TRBV3-1/TRBV3-2|-|-|TRBJ2-1
CASSQAGRYNEQFF
TGTGCCAGCAGCCAAGCGGGCCGCTACAATGAGCAGTTCTTC
>TRBV7-9|TRBD2|-|TRBJ2-1
CASVRSGGYNEQFF
TGTGCCTCAGTCCGTAGCGGGGGATACAATGAGCAGTTCTTC
>TRBV19|-|-|TRBJ2-1
CASNRGRSSYNEQFF
TGTGCCAGCAACCGGGGGCGAAGCTCCTACAATGAGCAGTTCTTC
>TRBV27|-|-|TRBJ1-2
CASSPLGQGYGYTF
TGTGCCAGCAGTCCCCTGGGGCAGGGCTATGGCTACACCTTC
>TRBV7-2|TRBD1|few|TRBJ1-2
CASSRDRVNYGYTF
TGTGCCAGCAGCCGGGACAGGGTAAACTATGGCTACACCTTC
>TRBV5-4|-|-|TRBJ1-4
CASSFSPQGGGEKLFF
TGTGCCAGCAGCTTTTCACCTCAGGGTGGGGGTGAAAAACTGTTTTTT
>TRBV24-1|TRBD1|-|TRBJ1-5
CATSVSGGDQPQHF
TGTGCCACCAGTGTTTCAGGGGGCGATCAGCCCCAGCATTTT
>TRBV10-3|TRBD2|-|TRBJ2-2
CAIKNERGRVGELFF
TGTGCCATCAAAAACGAGCGGGGGCGAGTCGGGGAGCTGTTTTTT
>TRBV20-1|-|-|TRBJ1-4
CSAPGPKLFF
TGCAGTGCCCCAGGCCCAAAACTGTTTTTT
>TRBV5-5|-|-|TRBJ2-1
CASSLLLGNEQFF
TGTGCCAGCAGCTTGTTACTGGGGAATGAGCAGTTCTTC
>TRBV4-1|-|-|TRBJ1-6
CASSGLTSGSPLHF
TGCGCCAGCAGTGGCCTTACGAGCGGCTCACCCCTCCACTTT
>TRBV12-5|TRBD2|-|TRBJ2-1
CASGLVFQREGFNEQFF
TGTGCTAGTGGTTTGGTATTCCAGCGGGAGGGCTTCAATGAGCAGTTCTTC
>TRBV6-5|-|-|TRBJ1-2
CASSYFISKQGSGYTF
TGTGCCAGCAGTTATTTCATCTCAAAACAGGGCTCGGGCTACACCTTC
>TRBV15|-|-|TRBJ2-7
CATSRDPGQGVYEQYF
TGTGCCACCAGCAGAGATCCCGGACAAGGGGTCTACGAGCAGTACTTC
>TRBV12-3/TRBV12-4|-|-|TRBJ2-5
CASSLASQETQYF
TGTGCCAGCAGTTTAGCCAGCCAAGAGACCCAGTACTTC
>TRBV5-1|TRBD2|-|TRBJ2-7
CASSLEGTSGGTDEQYF
TGCGCCAGCAGCTTGGAGGGAACTAGCGGGGGGACCGACGAGCAGTACTTC
>TRBV3-1/TRBV3-2|-|-|TRBJ2-7
CASSQETNSYEQYF
TGTGCCAGCAGCCAAGAGACTAACTCCTACGAGCAGTACTTC
>TRBV6-5|TRBD2|-|TRBJ2-5
CASSYAGGQETQYF
TGTGCCAGCAGTTATGCGGGGGGTCAAGAGACCCAGTACTTC
>TRBV18|-|few|TRBJ2-5
CASSPGTQETQYF
TGTGCCAGCTCACCTGGGACACAAGAGACCCAGTACTTC
>TRBV28|TRBD1|once|TRBJ2-2
CASTSLETGATGELFF
TGTGCCAGCACCTCGCTGGAGACAGGGGCCACCGGGGAGCTGTTTTTT
>TRBV7-9|-|-|TRBJ1-1
CASSLVLGRRNTEAFF
TGTGCCAGCAGCTTAGTTTTGGGACGCCGGAACACTGAAGCTTTCTTT
>TRBV7-8|-|-|TRBJ1-3
CASSLGARNTIYF
TGTGCCAGCAGCTTAGGGGCAAGAAACACCATATATTTT
>TRBV30|-|-|TRBJ1-1
CAWSVLGLRNTEAFF
TGTGCCTGGAGTGTTCTGGGGTTGCGGAACACTGAAGCTTTCTTT
>TRBV5-6|-|-|TRBJ2-5
CASSLVGEIVKTQYF
TGTGCCAGCAGCTTGGTGGGGGAAATTGTTAAGACCCAGTACTTC
>TRBV25-1|-|-|TRBJ1-2
CASSVQGTLYGYTF
TGTGCCAGCAGTGTGCAGGGGACGCTCTATGGCTACACCTTC
>TRBV3-1/TRBV3-2|-|-|TRBJ1-2
CASSQSGGYSYGYTF
TGTGCCAGCAGCCAATCCGGGGGCTATAGCTATGGCTACACCTTC
>TRBV3-1/TRBV3-2|TRBD2|-|TRBJ2-1
CASSPPPSGKYNEQFF
TGTGCCAGCAGTCCACCCCCTAGCGGAAAATACAATGAGCAGTTCTTC
>TRBV27|TRBD1|-|TRBJ1-6
CASSFAGTGRLSPLHF
TGTGCCAGCAGTTTTGCCGGGACAGGTCGGCTTTCACCCCTCCACTTT
>TRBV4-1|TRBD2|-|TRBJ2-4
CASSQGLAGLLAKNIQYF
TGCGCCAGCAGCCAAGGACTAGCGGGGCTACTAGCCAAAAACATTCAGTACTTC
>TRBV7-2|-|-|TRBJ2-7
CASSLGYTLPGEQYF
TGTGCCAGCAGCTTAGGGTATACACTCCCTGGAGAGCAGTACTTC
>TRBV5-6|-|few|TRBJ1-1
CASSLAGGTRTEAFF
TGTGCCAGCAGCTTGGCCGGGGGGACCCGGACTGAAGCTTTCTTT